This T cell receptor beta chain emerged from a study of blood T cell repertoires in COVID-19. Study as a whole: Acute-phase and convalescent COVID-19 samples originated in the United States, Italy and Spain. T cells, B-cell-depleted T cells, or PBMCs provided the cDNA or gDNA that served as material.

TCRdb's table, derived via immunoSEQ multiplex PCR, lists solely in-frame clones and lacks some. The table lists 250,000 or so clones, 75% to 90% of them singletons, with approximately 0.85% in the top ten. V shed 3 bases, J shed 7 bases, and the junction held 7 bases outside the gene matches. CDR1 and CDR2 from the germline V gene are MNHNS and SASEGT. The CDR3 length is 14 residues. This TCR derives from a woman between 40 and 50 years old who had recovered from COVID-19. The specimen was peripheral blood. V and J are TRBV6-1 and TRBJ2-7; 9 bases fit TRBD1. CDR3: CASSEDRGPLEQYF. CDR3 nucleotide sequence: TGTGCCAGCAGTGAGGACAGGGGCCCGCTGGAGCAGTACTTC.